These 16 T cell receptor beta chains were all obtained from the same sample, sequenced in a study of blood T cells in healthy people across ages. Sample-barcoded 5' priming and a J-beta primer mix drove a second PCR of 7 to 11 cycles. TCRdb fed the 5' RACE reads into MiXCR, producing one record per CDR3 protein. Here the sample spans roughly 1.7 million distinct CDR3 sequences, roughly 30% being singletons. Sample: blood. The receptor set was obtained from a woman younger than 45 in good health.

The table lists this clonotype with a count of one. In DNA form, the CDR3 reads TGTGCCAGCAGCGATGGACTAGTGGAGGGTGATACGCAGTATTTT. Translated: CASSDGLVEGDTQYF. V usage is TRBV9 and J usage is TRBJ2-3; 7 bases fit TRBD2. This CDR3 is built from 15 residues. J lost 6 bases, V lost 3 bases, and 10 bases had no gene match. CDR1 SGDLS and CDR2 YYNGEE come from the germline V gene.

This clonotype was detected ten times or more. The V call is TRBV7-2, the J call TRBJ2-7, with D unresolved. This CDR3 is built from 13 residues. With 2 bases removed from V and 5 bases from J, the gap between germline ends came to 10 bases. Germline CDR1 is SGHTA and CDR2 is FQGNSA. CDR3 region: CASSLKYSDEQYF. The CDR3 nucleotides are TGTGCCAGCAGCTTAAAGTATTCGGACGAGCAGTACTTC. Combining the CDR3 with reference TRBV7-2 and TRBJ2-7 gives the whole variable domain GAGVSQSPSNKVTEKGKDVELRCDPISGHTALYWYRQSLGQGLEFLIYFQGNSAPDKSGLPSDRFSAERTGGSVSTLTIQRTQQEDSAVYLCASSLKYSDEQYFGPGTRLTVT.

As concerns this clonotype: A read error is likely here: a far larger clone is one base away. CDR3 sequence reads: CSAKDNEQVF. The CDR3 DNA follows: TGCAGTGCTAAAGACAATGAGCAGGTCTTC. The chain uses TRBV20-1 and TRBJ2-1; D gene ambiguous. Per the germline V gene, CDR1 is DFQATT and CDR2 is SNEGSKA (reference sequence). The CDR3 covers 10 residues.

The V call is TRBV7-8, the J call TRBJ2-1, with 7 bases matching TRBD2. Germline V gene sequence: CDR1 SGHVS, CDR2 FQNEAQ. V lost 2 bases, J lost 10 bases, and 14 bases stayed unmatched. The CDR3 is 16 amino acids. The CDR3 nucleotides are TGTGCCAGCAGCTTAAATGTTGGAGCGGGACTAAGCGAGCAGTTCTTC. Translation: CASSLNVGAGLSEQFF.

The J gene is TRBJ1-4, the V gene TRBV20-1; D is ambiguous. V lost 1 base, J lost 8 bases, and 8 bases lay in between. The CDR3 spans 12 residues. The germline V gene has CDR1 DFQATT and CDR2 SNEGSKA (reference sequence). The CDR3: CSARGIEEKLFF. CDR3 sequence (DNA): TGCAGTGCTAGAGGTATAGAGGAAAAACTGTTTTTT.

This clonotype was observed a handful of times. The chain couples TRBV9 to TRBJ2-7, with a possible D match to TRBD2 (5 bases). In germline, CDR1 is SGDLS, CDR2 YYNGEE. V lost 0 bases and J lost 5, with 15 bases in between. CDR3 length: 15 residues. CDR3 nucleotide sequence: TGTGCCAGCAGCGTAGGGAACCTCCCGGGGAACGAGCAGTACTTC. Protein: CASSVGNLPGNEQYF.

The V and J genes are TRBV2 and TRBJ2-5; the match to TRBD2 covers 10 bases. The CDR3 has 15 amino acids. Per germline, CDR1 SNHLY and CDR2 FYNNEI. The V and J ends lost 8 bases and 0 bases, in that order; junction bases with no gene match: 6. This CDR3 reads CASSTGLADQETQYF. The CDR3 nucleotides are TGTGCCAGCTCTACAGGACTAGCGGACCAAGAGACCCAGTACTTC.

This rearrangement joins TRBV28 to TRBJ2-3, with D unclear. Germline lookup yields CDR1 MDHEN and CDR2 SYDVKM. V was shortened by 5 bases and J by 0 bases, with 9 bases between the two germline ends. The CDR3 loop spans 14 amino acids. The chain's CDR3 is CASSKPWSTDTQYF. The CDR3 DNA reads as TGTGCCAGCAGTAAACCTTGGAGCACAGATACGCAGTATTTT.

The gene calls are TRBV9 and TRBJ2-1; 7 bases map to TRBD2. V shed 2 bases, J shed 9 bases, and the junction held 11 bases outside the gene matches. This CDR3 contains 15 residues. Germline CDR1 SGDLS, CDR2 YYNGEE. This CDR3 reads CASSVDGGRRVEQFF. Written as DNA, the CDR3 is TGTGCCAGCAGCGTGGACGGCGGGAGAAGGGTTGAGCAGTTCTTC. Together with reference TRBV9 and TRBJ2-1, the CDR3 gives the full variable domain: DSGVTQTPKHLITATGQRVTLRCSPRSGDLSVYWYQQSLDQGLQFLIQYYNGEERAKGNILERFSAQQFPDLHSELNLSSLELGDSALYFCASSVDGGRRVEQFFGPGTRLTVL.

This chain uses TRBV6-1 with TRBJ2-1; TRBD2 aligns across 8 bases. Looked up from germline, CDR1 is MNHNS and CDR2 is SASEGT. The CDR3 consists of 15 residues. Unmatched junction bases numbered 15, after V lost 8 bases and J lost 9 bases. This CDR3 is CASGGRAGESGEQFF. As DNA, the CDR3 is TGTGCCAGCGGGGGACGAGCGGGAGAATCGGGTGAGCAGTTCTTC.

This clonotype came up a few times. The chain has TRBV7-9 and TRBJ2-7, with TRBD1 matching over 10 bases. Per germline, CDR1 SEHNR and CDR2 FQNEAQ (reference sequence). V shed 3 bases, J shed 7 bases, and the junction held 6 bases outside the gene matches. This CDR3 contains 14 residues. CDR3 nucleotide sequence: TGTGCCAGCAGCTTCGGGACAGGGGCCTCAGAGCAGTACTTC. Amino acid sequence: CASSFGTGASEQYF.

CDR3 sequence (DNA): TGTGCCAGCAGTTTTGAACAGGGTAAACTGTTTTTT. Protein sequence: CASSFEQGKLFF. The V and J genes are TRBV28 and TRBJ1-4, with a weak D call TRBD1 (6 bases). Germline CDR1 and CDR2: MDHEN and SYDVKM. CDR3 length equals 12 residues. The V end was cut by 3 bases, the J end by 11 bases, with 10 bases between.

Only a few counts were recorded for this clonotype. This chain uses TRBV4-1 with TRBJ1-6; tentative D call: TRBD1 (5 bases). The CDR3 runs to 11 residues. With 4 bases removed from V and 13 bases from J, the gap between germline ends came to 8 bases. Germline assignment: CDR1 MGHRA and CDR2 YSYEKL. The CDR3 coding sequence is TGCGCCAGCAGCCCCGGGGGGCCCCTCCACTTT. Amino acid sequence: CASSPGGPLHF.

This rearrangement joins TRBV20-1 to TRBJ1-2; D possibly corresponds to TRBD1 (5 bases). The CDR3 contains 18 residues. Per the germline V gene, CDR1 is DFQATT and CDR2 is SNEGSKA (reference sequence). Trimming removed 0 bases at V and 2 bases at J, with 22 bases between. The DNA of the CDR3 is TGCAGTGCTAGAGATCCCGGGGCCGGGGGACGTTGGAACTATGGCTACACCTTC. Its translation: CSARDPGAGGRWNYGYTF.

The chain recombines TRBV29-1 with TRBJ1-1; TRBD1 might be the D (5 bases). The CDR3 sequence is 11 residues long. The V end was cut by 6 bases, the J end by 5 bases, with 10 bases between. Germline V gene sequence: CDR1 SQVTM, CDR2 ANQGSEA. CDR3 residues: CSVKRGTEAFF. In DNA form, the CDR3 reads TGCAGCGTCAAAAGGGGAACTGAAGCTTTCTTT.

The chain carries TRBV10-3 and TRBJ2-7, with D maybe TRBD2 (6 bases). This CDR3 has 14 residues. The V end was cut by 0 bases, the J end by 4 bases, with 10 bases between. CDR1 and CDR2 from the germline V gene are ENHRY and SYGVKD. CDR3 sequence reads: CAISESAGRYEQYF. CDR3 sequence (DNA): TGTGCCATCAGTGAGTCGGCAGGGAGGTACGAGCAGTACTTC.